The 5 T cell receptor beta chains below were found in one sample sequenced in a study of blood T cell repertoires in COVID-19. The assay was immunoSEQ multiplex PCR, and TCRdb's table has in-frame clones only and misses some. This table holds roughly 120,000 clones, around 87% found once. The sample taken for sequencing was peripheral blood. Receptors were obtained from a woman in her fifties or sixties with COVID-19, enrolled during active disease.

The genes are TRBV14 and TRBJ1-6; possibly TRBD1 for D (6 bases). V was trimmed by 4 bases and J by 4 bases, leaving 14 bases between them. The CDR3 has 16 amino acids. Per germline, CDR1 SGHDN and CDR2 FVKESK. The CDR3 loop reads CASSRRDRSYNSPLHF. The CDR3 nucleotides are TGTGCCAGCAGCCGACGAGACAGGAGTTATAATTCACCCCTCCACTTT.

The chain carries TRBV11-2 and TRBJ2-5, with a weak D call TRBD2 (6 bases). This CDR3 is built from 16 residues. The V end was cut by 4 bases, the J end by 1 base, with 16 bases between. CDR1 and CDR2 (germline): SGHAT, FQNNGV. The CDR3 is CASSSRVGGFQETQYF. The DNA of the CDR3 is TGTGCCAGCAGCTCCCGGGTGGGAGGATTCCAAGAGACCCAGTACTTC.

The V call is TRBV29-1, the J call TRBJ2-7; a weak D match, TRBD1 (5 bases). V lost 4 bases and J 3 bases, leaving 7 bases between the germline ends. Germline V gene data show CDR1 as SQVTM and CDR2 as ANQGSEA. This CDR3 is built from 11 residues. The CDR3 loop reads CSVVRGYEQYF. The CDR3 DNA reads TGCAGCGTTGTTAGGGGCTACGAGCAGTACTTC.

This clone came up a few times. The J gene is TRBJ1-2, the V gene TRBV29-1; 7 positions agree with TRBD1. The CDR3 loop spans 13 amino acids. V gave up 6 bases and J gave up 4 bases; unmatched junction bases: 8. Germline lookup yields CDR1 SQVTM and CDR2 ANQGSEA. The DNA for the CDR3 is TGCAGCGTGACCGGGACAGCTGTCTATGGCTACACCTTC. Translation: CSVTGTAVYGYTF.

V and J are TRBV7-6 and TRBJ1-1, with 8 bases fitting TRBD1. J gave up 5 bases and V 4 bases, and 9 bases lay outside the gene matches. Germline loops: CDR1 SGHVS, CDR2 FNYEAQ. The CDR3 totals 15 residues. For the CDR3, the DNA is TGTGCCAGCAGCTCCGGACAGGGCGTGAGAACTGAAGCTTTCTTT. It encodes CASSSGQGVRTEAFF.